This T cell receptor (beta chain) was captured in a study of human T cells and chemical hapten exposure. The time point denotes: patch test 1, 2 weeks after DPC sensitization. Documented treatment: therapeutic diphenylcyclopropenone sensitization with weekly scalp DPC. This clonotype appeared a few times. No antigen is known for it. Findings and caveats of the study: High-frequency TCRs, those above 1 in 1000, stayed the same after DPC sensitization.

CDR1 SGHDT and CDR2 YYEEEE come from the germline V gene. Trimming cost V 4 bases and J 2 bases, with 6 bases left between them. The CDR3 runs to 12 residues. Authors' analysis steps: There were a median of around 100,000 TCRs per sample, with a range from roughly 20,000 to 750,000. MiXCR was run by TCRdb on the RACE reads, yielding one entry per CDR3 protein. These V and J calls are TCRdb output, not the study's own analysis. This sample carries about 81,000 distinct CDR3 sequences, around 7% of them seen once, and the ten largest clones take roughly 1.6%. V is TRBV5-6 and J is TRBJ1-2; unclear D gene. The sequence was collected from a woman under 40 with alopecia areata. Some clones in this sample may be carry-over from other donors' samples. This sample comprised whole blood, obtained in connection with sensitization to the hapten diphenylcyclopropenone (DPC). As DNA, the CDR3 is TGTGCCAGCAGCGGCACGAACTATGGCTACACCTTC. Residues: CASSGTNYGYTF.